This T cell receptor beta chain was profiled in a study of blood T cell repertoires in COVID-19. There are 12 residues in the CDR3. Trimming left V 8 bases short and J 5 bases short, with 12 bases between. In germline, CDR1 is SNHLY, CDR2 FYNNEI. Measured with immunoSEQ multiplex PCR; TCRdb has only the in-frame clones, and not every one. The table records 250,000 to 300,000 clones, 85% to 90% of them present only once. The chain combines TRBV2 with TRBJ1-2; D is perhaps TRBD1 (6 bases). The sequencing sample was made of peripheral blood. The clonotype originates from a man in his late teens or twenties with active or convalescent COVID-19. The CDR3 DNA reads TGTGCCAGCTCAGACAGGCGGTATGGCTACACCTTC. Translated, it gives CASSDRRYGYTF.